This paragraph covers one T cell receptor (beta chain) sequence. Its binding antigen is unknown. No base qualities exist here, and no much larger clone lies one base off it. The CDR3 has 16 amino acids, counting the end cysteine and phenylalanine. Of the read, only the CDR3 DNA is kept; its 48 bases are in frame from base 1. From a lookup of the germline V gene, CDR1 and CDR2 are WSHSY and SAAADI. The germline V and J ends show losses of 4 bases and 5 bases respectively, and no gene match explains 10 bases of the junction. This sample was taken from a study of long-term antiretroviral therapy in people with HIV (dated by TCRdb to between 2021 and 2022). In terms of the full investigation: Collection of the earliest samples took place about a decade ahead of the 2015 WHO recommendation for immediate ART, at a time when ART was typically delayed until CD4 counts fell. A retrospective serial study tested whether changes in peripheral blood TRB repertoire composition and diversity were associated with ART initiation and durable HIV suppression. Among the 25 to 30 participants with HIV, approximately 10 were female. From 30 adults with confirmed HIV infection, the cohort provided under 250 cryopreserved PBMC samples, gathered serially across a mean of about six years (range 1-12). No cross-contamination during QIAcube processing was shown when test extractions of a monoclonal T-cell line were performed alongside about 30 polyclonal samples. What the study reported, not specific to this receptor: The samples were dated from about 2004 to 2017, and the ART regimens that were used may be less effective than current ART regimens. The repertoire was dominated across all time points by expanded TRB clones identified before ART initiation, although this dominance was seen to fluctuate and to decrease in many PLHIV after ART. ART initiation was associated with a significant increase in TRB diversity, but diversity stayed significantly below transplant donor controls even after long-term ART. No data were available on ART adherence, viral resistance or therapy changes, limiting inferences about post-ART repertoire changes. Limited PBMC availability meant only the TCR beta chain was sequenced, without alpha chain pairing. Narrower CDR3 length ranges were observed in HIV repertoires than in controls, and an antigen-experienced repertoire with only a slight naive shift after ART was suggested by the network structure. Because cell numbers in pre-ART samples were limited, unsorted PBMC were profiled instead of sorted CD4+ and CD8+ T cells.

Participants were included only if at least one PBMC sample before ART initiation and at least two post-ART samples were available. Treatment was received in the United States of America by all participants with HIV. Before DNA extraction, cryopreserved samples containing roughly 0.9-10 million PBMC were thawed and washed. At the time of the earliest PBMC sample for each participant with HIV, ages ranged from about 20 to 55 years. PBMC samples from each participant spanned 1-4 timepoints before ART initiation and 2-8 timepoints after ART initiation, with a median of 7 samples. For every participant, serial HIV viral load, CD4+ T-cell count, ART history and demographic data were obtained. Genomic DNA was extracted from unsorted PBMC with a Qiagen kit on a QIAcube, with processing performed in batches of 12 samples. The immunoSEQ hsTCRB v3.0 assay was used at survey level resolution to sequence the TRB variable region. The target sequencing depth for TRB was roughly 40,000-50,000 T-cell genomes per sample. TRB libraries were pooled and sequenced on an Illumina MiSeq using a v3 150-cycle kit. The published analysis was carried out like this. Repertoire analysis was run in R within a reproducible Nextflow workflow that covered QC, data transformation and analysis. LymphoSeq2, an R package for exploring AIRR-Seq data, was used to implement custom analyses. After excluding several samples that yielded fewer than 5000 total TRB sequences, approximately 170 HIV repertoires remained for analysis. Of the roughly 180 retained HIV repertoires, about 60 were collected before and more than 120 after ART initiation. Repertoires were downsampled to 5000 TRB nucleotide sequences, with summary statistics averaged over 100 downsampling iterations. TRB sequences were retained for analysis only if CDR3 regions of at least seven amino acids were present. Diversity was assessed using a clonality score derived from Shannon entropy and using the Gini coefficient. Repertoire networks linked the top 5000 CDR3 amino acid sequences whenever two sequences differed by an edit distance of one. Antigen specificity groups and MHC restriction were predicted for TRB CDR3 amino acid sequences with GLIPH2. Known CMV, EBV, HIV or tissue antigen associations were flagged by matching CDR3 amino acid sequences against VDJdb and McPAS-TCR. Pre-ART, post-ART and control groups were compared with Wilcoxon signed-rank tests and Holm-Bonferroni correction. In its TCRdb copy, this immuneACCESS table keeps in-frame sequences only and misses some clones. Where compared with another copy, unresolved V genes explain less than half of these, and the others have no known cause. V and J calls plus clone size are reproduced from that table; the DNA served to infer D and trimming. The sample table contains 30,000 to 40,000 clones; only one count was recorded for approximately 80% of them. The top ten clonotypes cover under 7.5% of the sample.

The TCR comes from a man younger than 35 with HIV. The rearranged segments are TRBV10-2 and TRBJ2-3, with 9 bases aligning to TRBD2. The specimen was unsorted PBMCs, collected 0.6 years after starting antiretroviral therapy. The CDR3 here reads CASSGGIAGDRDTQYF. The DNA is TGCGCCAGCAGTGGAGGGATAGCGGGAGATAGAGATACGCAGTATTTT.